Shown below are 11 T cell receptor beta chains from a single sample sequenced in a study of T cells in Graves' hyperthyroidism and ophthalmopathy. Amplification targeted TCR beta CDR3 regions from RNA transcripts. Researchers ran a first-round RT-PCR on the TCR CDR3 using the HTBI primer set. TCRdb re-called the multiplex PCR reads with MiXCR, one entry per CDR3 protein. In the table there are 300,000 to 500,000 distinct CDR3 sequences, over 12% of which are singletons. Sequencing was performed on blood. Receptors were obtained from a man aged 50 to 60 with Graves' ophthalmopathy.

Details on this clonotype: One end of the junction varies from germline; a read error may be responsible. This chain links TRBV12-3 or TRBV12-4 with TRBJ2-2, with a possible D match to TRBD2 (6 bases). There are 13 residues in the CDR3. CDR3 protein: CASSAVNTGGLFF. The DNA for the CDR3 is TGTGCCAGCAGTGCAGTGAACACCGGGGGGCTGTTTTTT.

The V call is TRBV10-3, the J call TRBJ1-2; 7 positions agree with TRBD1. Germline V lookup: CDR1 ENHRY, CDR2 SYGVKD. The CDR3 totals 16 residues. The J segment lost 4 bases and the V segment lost 4 bases, leaving 12 bases of the junction unmatched. This chain's CDR3 is CAISATSRGEAYGYTF. The CDR3 region has the DNA TGTGCCATCAGTGCCACAAGCAGGGGGGAAGCCTATGGCTACACCTTC.

This clonotype was observed at least ten times. The chain links TRBV18 to TRBJ2-6; D not resolved. CDR1 is KGHSH, CDR2 LQKENI, per germline. V was shortened by 4 bases and J by 0 bases, with 4 bases between the two germline ends. The CDR3 runs to 14 residues. The CDR3 protein is CASSRDSGANVLTF. CDR3 DNA sequence: TGTGCCAGCTCACGAGACTCTGGGGCCAACGTCCTGACTTTC.

This clonotype was counted many times. J is TRBJ1-6 and V is TRBV4-2; TRBD1 aligns across 7 bases. J lost 4 bases, V lost 0 bases, and 9 bases had no gene match. The CDR3 has 18 amino acids. The germline CDR1 and CDR2 sequences are LGHNA and YNFKEQ. CDR3 sequence reads: CASSQDLGQDVYNSPLHF. CDR3 coding DNA: TGTGCCAGCAGCCAAGATCTCGGACAGGATGTGTATAATTCACCCCTCCACTTT.

This clonotype was recorded at least ten times. V gene TRBV5-1 combines with J gene TRBJ2-1, with D perhaps matching TRBD1 (7 bases). This CDR3 is 15 amino acids long. The ends were cut back, 0 bases at V and 4 bases at J, with 11 bases in the middle. The V gene's germline CDR1 is SGHRS and CDR2 YFSETQ. CDR3 in DNA: TGCGCCAGCAGCTTGGTGGCAGGGGGGTACAATGAGCAGTTCTTC. It is translated as CASSLVAGGYNEQFF.

This clonotype was picked up many times. The rearrangement joins TRBV24-1 to TRBJ2-5, with a tentative D call TRBD1 (6 bases). CDR1 is KGHDR, CDR2 SFDVKD, per germline. CDR3 length equals 16 residues. Trimming shortened V by 0 bases and J by 5 bases, and 15 bases separated the two germline ends. Written as DNA, the CDR3 is TGTGCCACCAGTGATTTGCATAGGGGGAGTGGGGAGACCCAGTACTTC. Protein: CATSDLHRGSGETQYF.

J is TRBJ2-1 and V is TRBV18, with TRBD1 matching 7 bases. CDR3 length: 14 amino acids. V was clipped by 3 bases and J by 10 bases; unmatched bases: 9. CDR1 and CDR2 from the germline V gene are KGHSH and LQKENI. CDR3 sequence reads: CASSPGTVFGEQFF. The CDR3 coding sequence is TGTGCCAGCTCACCGGGGACAGTTTTTGGAGAGCAGTTCTTC.

This clonotype showed up many times. V and J are TRBV30 and TRBJ2-7; 7 bases match TRBD1. V gave up 8 bases and J gave up 3 bases; unmatched junction bases: 7. The CDR3 is 12 amino acids. Germline lookup yields CDR1 GTSNPN and CDR2 SVGIG (reference sequence). The CDR3 coding sequence is TGTGCCGGGGGACAGCCCGACTACGAGCAGTACTTC. Translated, it gives CAGGQPDYEQYF.

This chain joins TRBV10-2 and TRBJ2-1; 12 bases are shared with TRBD2. V shed 7 bases, J shed 2 bases, and the junction held 6 bases outside the gene matches. This CDR3 is built from 16 residues. Germline V gives CDR1 WSHSY, CDR2 SAAADI. The CDR3, as DNA: TGCGCCAGCACCCCTAGCGGGAGGGCCGCCTACAATGAGCAGTTCTTC. It specifies CASTPSGRAAYNEQFF.

This rearrangement joins TRBV28 to TRBJ2-5, with a tentative D call TRBD1 (5 bases). V was cut by 0 bases and J by 3 bases, with 14 bases left in between. The CDR3 runs 16 residues. The germline V gene encodes CDR1 MDHEN and CDR2 SYDVKM. The CDR3, as DNA: TGTGCCAGCAGTTTATGGGGTCGACAGAGGAAAGAGACCCAGTACTTC. It specifies CASSLWGRQRKETQYF.

This clonotype was recorded a few times. The chain is built from TRBV27 and TRBJ1-2; tentatively, D is TRBD1 (6 bases). The germline V and J ends were trimmed by 6 bases and 4 bases, with 15 bases remaining between them. This CDR3 has 14 amino acids. Germline CDR1 and CDR2: MNHEY and SMNVEV (reference sequence). The CDR3 here is CASSRRQAFYGYTF. CDR3 nucleotide sequence: TGTGCCAGCAGCCGACGACAGGCCTTCTATGGCTACACCTTC.